What follows describes a single T cell receptor (beta chain). This sample stems from a study of T cell changes during pregnancy in multiple sclerosis. Clones were read by immunoSEQ multiplex PCR, and TCRdb kept only the in-frame ones, dropping some. The sample lists around 21,000 clones; 80% to 90% were seen once. This CDR3 is built from 14 residues. The V end lost 6 bases, the J end lost 1 base, and 12 bases lay between the germline ends. Germline assignment: CDR1 KGHSH and CDR2 LQKENI. The TCR originated in a female donor with multiple sclerosis, enrolled in a pregnancy study. This sequence joins TRBV18 and TRBJ1-1, with D perhaps TRBD1 (5 bases). The sequencing used CD8+ T cells from peripheral blood mononuclear cells, collected in the first trimester of pregnancy. The CDR3 here is CASSEQDGNTEAFF. The CDR3 DNA is TGTGCCAGCTCCGAACAGGATGGGAACACTGAAGCTTTCTTT.